The 7 T cell receptor beta chains below come from one sample, sequenced in a study of blood T cell repertoires in COVID-19. Generated by immunoSEQ multiplex PCR, the TCRdb table keeps only in-frame clones and is missing some. The sample holds over 250,000 clones, about 88% seen once. Sequencing used PBMCs or T cells enriched from blood (not recorded which). These receptors were taken from a woman aged 60-70 years in a cohort exposed to, infected with or recovered from COVID-19 (not recorded which).

This clone was found once. CDR3 bases: TGCAGCGTTGTGGGGACTAGCGGCTACAATGAGCAGTTCTTC. Protein: CSVVGTSGYNEQFF. The chain recombines TRBV29-1 with TRBJ2-1, with TRBD2 identical over 11 bases. Germline CDR1 SQVTM, CDR2 ANQGSEA. The CDR3 loop spans 14 amino acids. The ends lost 4 bases at V and 3 bases at J; junction bases unmatched: 2.

This clone was counted a few times. The rearrangement links TRBV28 to TRBJ1-1, with TRBD1 matching 10 bases. Per the germline V gene, CDR1 is MDHEN and CDR2 is SYDVKM. J lost 10 bases, V lost 5 bases, and 4 bases had no gene match. The CDR3 runs to 12 residues. CDR3 in DNA: TGTGCCAGCAGTCATGGACAGGGGGGAGCTTTCTTT. It specifies CASSHGQGGAFF.

Notes on this clone: This clone may be a read error of a much larger clone one base away. The chain uses TRBV6-5 and TRBJ2-2; weak D call: TRBD1 (5 bases). Germline assignment: CDR1 MNHEY and CDR2 SVGAGI. With 2 bases removed from V and 1 base from J, the gap between germline ends came to 5 bases. The CDR3 contains 14 residues. The CDR3 loop is CASSYDRNTGELFF. DNA of the CDR3: TGTGCCAGCAGTTACGACAGGAACACCGGGGAGCTGTTTTTT.

The chain couples TRBV19 to TRBJ2-1; 10 bases are a match to TRBD1. The ends lost 3 bases at V and 5 bases at J; junction bases unmatched: 4. This CDR3 is built from 15 residues. Germline CDR1 LNHDA, CDR2 SQIVND (reference sequence). The CDR3 is CASSMGQGSNNEQFF. The CDR3 bases are TGTGCCAGTAGTATGGGACAGGGGAGTAACAATGAGCAGTTCTTC.

This chain links TRBV7-6 with TRBJ2-7; 9 nucleotides match TRBD1. J gave up 7 bases and V 3 bases, and 16 bases lay outside the gene matches. CDR1 is SGHVS, CDR2 FNYEAQ, per germline. This CDR3 is built from 17 residues. The CDR3 nucleotides are TGTGCCAGCAGCTTCGACCCACCGGGACAGGGAGCCGGGGAGCAGTACTTC. Translating it yields CASSFDPPGQGAGEQYF.

The rearrangement uses TRBV27 and TRBJ2-7; possible D gene TRBD2, 6 bases. This CDR3 comprises 14 residues. Trimming took off 2 bases at V and 2 bases at J, with 10 bases between the two ends. Germline V lookup: CDR1 MNHEY, CDR2 SMNVEV (reference sequence). This CDR3 is CASSLAGKPYEQYF. As DNA, the CDR3 is TGTGCCAGCAGTTTAGCGGGAAAGCCCTACGAGCAGTACTTC.

A word on this clone: The junction differs from germline at one of its ends, possibly a read error. This sequence joins TRBV7-7 and TRBJ2-2; TRBD2 agrees at 14 bases. Germline values: CDR1 SSHAT, CDR2 FNYEAQ (reference sequence). This CDR3 spans 18 amino acids. CDR3 sequence reads: CASSGRLAGGPNTGELFF. The CDR3 DNA reads TGTGCTAGCAGCGGCCGACTAGCGGGAGGGCCGAACACCGGGGAGCTGTTTTTT.